The sequence of this T cell receptor beta chain was determined in a study of cytomegalovirus exposure and HLA in healthy donors. Whole-study context: Drawn from HLA-typed donors, about 85 million unique TCRs were held in an early data release. Study results and caveats: Later analysis revealed greater clonal expansion in HLA-associated TCR beta chains than in equally common others. Rarity characterized most TCR sequences, yet some public TCRs appeared in many donors.

60 Vbeta and 13 Jbeta primers were used in PCR. The assay was immunoSEQ multiplex PCR, and TCRdb's table has in-frame clones only and misses some. The repertoire table contains around 100,000 clones. The CDR3 length is 17 residues. V trimming: 2 bases; J trimming: 5 bases; junction bases outside the gene matches: 11. Germline CDR1 and CDR2: SGHTA and FQGNSA. Concerning this clone: The target antigen is unknown.

The origin of this receptor is a man aged 40-49 years in good health and CMV-seronegative. The sample comprised PBMCs. V usage is TRBV7-2 and J usage is TRBJ1-1; 10 nucleotides agree with TRBD1. The DNA of the CDR3 is TGTGCCAGCAGCTTAAGACAGGGGGCGAGGTGGAGGACTGAAGCTTTCTTT. The encoded protein is CASSLRQGARWRTEAFF. Drawing the rest from reference TRBV7-2 and TRBJ1-1, the complete variable domain is GAGVSQSPSNKVTEKGKDVELRCDPISGHTALYWYRQSLGQGLEFLIYFQGNSAPDKSGLPSDRFSAERTGGSVSTLTIQRTQQEDSAVYLCASSLRQGARWRTEAFFGQGTRLTVV.